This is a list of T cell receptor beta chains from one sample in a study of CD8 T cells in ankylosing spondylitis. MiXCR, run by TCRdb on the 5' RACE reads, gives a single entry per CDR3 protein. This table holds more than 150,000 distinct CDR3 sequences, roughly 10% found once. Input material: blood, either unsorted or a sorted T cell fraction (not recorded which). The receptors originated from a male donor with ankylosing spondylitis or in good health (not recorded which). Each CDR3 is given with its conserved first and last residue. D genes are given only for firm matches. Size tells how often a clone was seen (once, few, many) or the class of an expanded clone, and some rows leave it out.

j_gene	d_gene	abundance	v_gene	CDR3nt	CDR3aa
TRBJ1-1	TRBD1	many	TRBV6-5	TGTGCCAGCAGTTCCGGGACAGGGGGCCGTACTGAAGCTTTCTTT	CASSSGTGGRTEAFF
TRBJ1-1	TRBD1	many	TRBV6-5	TGTGCCAGCAGTTGGGACAGGGTGAACACTGAAGCTTTCTTT	CASSWDRVNTEAFF
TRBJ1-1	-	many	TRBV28	TGTGCCAGCAGTTTGTCGCAGGGTATCACTGAAGCTTTCTTT	CASSLSQGITEAFF
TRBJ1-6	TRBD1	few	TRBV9	TGTGCCAGTCAAAGGGGGCCTCCGTTGAATTCACCCCTCCACTTT	CASQRGPPLNSPLHF
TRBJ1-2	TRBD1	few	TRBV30	TGTGCCAGCTTAATCTTACAGGGGATTAATGGCTACACCTTC	CASLILQGINGYTF
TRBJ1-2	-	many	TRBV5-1	TGCGCCAGCAGCCCGCCCTCTGAAGATAGACTTAACTATGGCTACACCTTC	CASSPPSEDRLNYGYTF
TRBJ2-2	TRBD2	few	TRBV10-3	TGTGCCATCAGTGAGACAAGCGGGGGCTCGGCCGGGGAGCTGTTTTTT	CAISETSGGSAGELFF
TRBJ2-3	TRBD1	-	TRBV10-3	TGTGCCACCCGACAGGGGGCAGGGACAGATACGCAGTATTTT	CATRQGAGTDTQYF
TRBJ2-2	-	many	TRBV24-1	TGTGCCACCAGTGATCCACAGCGGCCCGGCGGGGAGCTGTTTTTT	CATSDPQRPGGELFF
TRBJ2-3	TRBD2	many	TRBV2	TGTGCCAGCAGTATGGGGACTAGACGAGAAACGCAGTATTTT	CASSMGTRRETQYF
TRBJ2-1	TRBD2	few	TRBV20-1	TGCAGTGCTAGAGATTGGATAAGCGGGACCACCCTTTACAATGAGCAGTTCTTC	CSARDWISGTTLYNEQFF
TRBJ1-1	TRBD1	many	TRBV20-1	TGCAGAAAAGCCCTGGGACAGGGGAACACTGAAGCTTTCTTT	CRKALGQGNTEAFF
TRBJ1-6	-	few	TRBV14	TGTGCCAGCAGCCAAGAGATTTCGTCACCCCTCCACTTT	CASSQEISSPLHF
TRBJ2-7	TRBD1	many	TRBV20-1	TGCAGTGCTCCGGACCCGGGACAGGGGGACTACGAGCAGTACTTC	CSAPDPGQGDYEQYF
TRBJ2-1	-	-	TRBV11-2	TGTGCCAGCAGCTTAGAGAGGAAGGTAGGAGGGGACAATGAGCAGTTCTTC	CASSLERKVGGDNEQFF
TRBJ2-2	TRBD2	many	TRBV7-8	TGTGCCAGCAGCCCGAGCCGGGGGGGCCACGGGGAGCTGTTTTTT	CASSPSRGGHGELFF
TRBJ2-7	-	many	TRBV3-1	TGTGCCAGCAGCCAAGGCCCCTACGAGCAGTACTTC	CASSQGPYEQYF
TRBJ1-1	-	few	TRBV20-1	TGCAGCGAGTCGGGACGGAAGAACACTGAAGCTTTCTTT	CSESGRKNTEAFF
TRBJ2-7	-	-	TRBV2	TGTGCCAGCAGTGCTACAGGTCCCCCCTACGAGCAGTACTTC	CASSATGPPYEQYF
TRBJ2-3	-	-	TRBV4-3	TGCGCCAGCAGCCAAGATGGCGGGACCCGGCGGGTGAATACGCAGTATTTT	CASSQDGGTRRVNTQYF
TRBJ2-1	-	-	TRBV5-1	TGCGCCAGCAGCTTAATTGGGGGTAGGTCCTACAATGAGCAGTTCTTC	CASSLIGGRSYNEQFF
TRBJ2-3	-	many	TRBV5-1	TGCGCCAGCAGCTCCCCACGGGGGGATACGCAGTATTTT	CASSSPRGDTQYF
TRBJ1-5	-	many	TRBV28	TGTGCCAGCACAAGCAATCAGCCCCAGCATTTT	CASTSNQPQHF
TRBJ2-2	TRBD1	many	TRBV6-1	TGTGCCAGCAGTCGACAGGGTACGAACACCGGGGAGCTGTTTTTT	CASSRQGTNTGELFF
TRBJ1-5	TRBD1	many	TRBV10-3	TGTGCCATCTCATCCTCCGGGACAGGGAATCAGCCCCAGCATTTT	CAISSSGTGNQPQHF
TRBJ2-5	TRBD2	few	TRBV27	TGTGCCAGCAGCCGAGAAGCGGGAGGGGGAGGAGAGACCCAGTACTTC	CASSREAGGGGETQYF
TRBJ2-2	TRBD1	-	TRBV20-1	TGCAGTGCTGATCCACCGGGACAGGGAACCGGGGAGCTGTTTTTT	CSADPPGQGTGELFF
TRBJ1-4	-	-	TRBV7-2	TGTGCCAGCAGCTTAGGTTGGGGAGTTGGTGAAAAACTGTTTTTT	CASSLGWGVGEKLFF
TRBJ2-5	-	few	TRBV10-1	TGCGCCATGAAATCCCCCCAAGAGACCCAGTACTTC	CAMKSPQETQYF
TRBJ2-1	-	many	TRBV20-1	TGCAGTGCTAGACTCAGGGTTAATGAGCAGTTCTTC	CSARLRVNEQFF
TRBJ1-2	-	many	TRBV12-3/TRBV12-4	TGTGCCAGCAGTTTAGCGGGGGGCGAATTTGGCTACACCTTC	CASSLAGGEFGYTF
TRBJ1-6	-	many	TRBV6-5	TGTGCCAGCAGTTGGGACGGTCTCTATAATTCACCCCTCCACTTT	CASSWDGLYNSPLHF
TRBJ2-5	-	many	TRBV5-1	TGCGCCAGCTACCTCACCGGAGGTGCACAAGAGACCCAGTACTTC	CASYLTGGAQETQYF
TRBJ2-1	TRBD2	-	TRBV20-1	TGCAGTGCTAGAGATCTAAGGATTAGCGGGATCGTCAATGAGCAGTTCTTC	CSARDLRISGIVNEQFF
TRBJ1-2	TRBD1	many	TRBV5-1	TGCGCCAGCAGCATCACCATAAACAGGGGGCAAGGCTACACCTTC	CASSITINRGQGYTF
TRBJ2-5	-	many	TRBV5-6	TGTGCCAGCAGCGGTGGACAGATCCAAGAGACCCAGTACTTC	CASSGGQIQETQYF
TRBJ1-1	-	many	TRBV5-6	TGTGCCAGCAGCTTCCCCAGCAGGTTGAACACTGAAGCTTTCTTT	CASSFPSRLNTEAFF
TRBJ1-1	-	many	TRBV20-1	TGCAGTGCTAGGAAGGACAGGAACACTGAAGCTTTCTTT	CSARKDRNTEAFF
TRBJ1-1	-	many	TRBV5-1	TGCGCCAGCAGTCTCAGGCCAGGGAACACTGAAGCTTTCTTT	CASSLRPGNTEAFF
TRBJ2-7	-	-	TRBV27	TGTGCCAGCAGTCGCACCGGGACAAAGGTCTACGAGCAGTACTTC	CASSRTGTKVYEQYF
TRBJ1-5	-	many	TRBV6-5	TGTGCCAGCAGTTACTCGAGACAGACAGACAATCAGCCCCAGCATTTT	CASSYSRQTDNQPQHF
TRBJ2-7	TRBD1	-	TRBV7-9	TGTGCCAGCAGCTTTAATCCGGGACAGGGCAGCCACGAGCAGTACTTC	CASSFNPGQGSHEQYF
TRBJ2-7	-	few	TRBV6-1	TGTGCCAGCAGTGAAGAGAAGGGCCCGAACTACGAGCAGTACTTC	CASSEEKGPNYEQYF
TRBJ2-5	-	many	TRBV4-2	TGTGCCAGCAGCGCGCGGGGGCGGGAGACCCAGTACTTC	CASSARGRETQYF
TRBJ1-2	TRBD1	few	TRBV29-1	TGCAGCGTTGAAGGTGGGACAGGGTCCTATGGCTACACCTTC	CSVEGGTGSYGYTF
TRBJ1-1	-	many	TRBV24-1	TGTGCCACCAGATCAACCCGGGGGACTGAAGCTTTCTTT	CATRSTRGTEAFF
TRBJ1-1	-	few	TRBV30	TGTGCCTGGAGTGTCGGTCAGCTCACTGAAGCTTTCTTT	CAWSVGQLTEAFF
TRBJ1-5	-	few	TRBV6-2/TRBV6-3	TGTGCCAGCAGCCAACCGGGAGACCAGCCCCAGCATTTT	CASSQPGDQPQHF
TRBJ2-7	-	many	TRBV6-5	TGTGCCAGCAGTTACTCAGGGCCCTCCTACGAGCAGTACTTC	CASSYSGPSYEQYF
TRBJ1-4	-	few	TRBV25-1	TGTGCCAGCTCCGGCAGTACTAATGAAAAACTGTTTTTT	CASSGSTNEKLFF
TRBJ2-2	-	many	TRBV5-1	TGCGCCAGCAGACCCACTAGCCAGAACACCGGGGAGCTGTTTTTT	CASRPTSQNTGELFF
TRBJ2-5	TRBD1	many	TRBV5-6	TGTGCCAGCAGCTCCCAGGACAGGAACCAAGAGACCCAGTACTTC	CASSSQDRNQETQYF
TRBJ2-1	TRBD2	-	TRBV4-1	TGCGCCAGCAGCCAAGATTGGGGATTAGCGGGTAATCTGGATGAGCAGTTCTTC	CASSQDWGLAGNLDEQFF
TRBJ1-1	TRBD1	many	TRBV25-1	TGTGCCAGCAGACAGGGGATGAACACTGAAGCTTTCTTT	CASRQGMNTEAFF
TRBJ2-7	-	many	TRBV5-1	TGCGCCAGCAGCTTGTTGAGCTACGAGCAGTACTTC	CASSLLSYEQYF
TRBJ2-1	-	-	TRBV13	TGTGCCAGCAGCTCTGGAGAGGCCTACAATGAGCAGTTCTTC	CASSSGEAYNEQFF
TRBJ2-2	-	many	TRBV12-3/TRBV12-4	TGTGCCAGCAGGGGACGCAGGGAGTTAAACACCGGGGAGCTGTTTTTT	CASRGRRELNTGELFF
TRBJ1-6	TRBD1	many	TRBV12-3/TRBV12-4	TGTGCCAGCAGCCACCGACAGGGGAATTCACCCCTCCACTTT	CASSHRQGNSPLHF